This T cell receptor beta chain was sequenced in a study of CD8+CD57+ T cells in acquired aplastic anemia. Study information: DNA per sorted CD4+ or CD8+ sample ranged about 0.19 to 30 ug, averaging about 3 ug. The study obtained roughly 10 million reads on average for CD4+ cells from healthy donors.

This clonotype was detected many times. Its target is unknown. Study-wide findings and caveats: CD8+ Simpson's diversity did not differ significantly between patients and controls. A set of twenty-nine CD8+ CDR3 sequences was shared between patients and controls, and these sequences appeared highly expressed in patients.

The CDR3 has 16 amino acids. V lost 4 bases to trimming and J lost 3 bases, with 18 bases between them. CDR1 is SGHRS, CDR2 YFSETQ, per germline. Genomic DNA constituted the template upon which TCR beta VDJ and CDR3 profiling was performed. TCRdb redid the calling of the reads with MiXCR, one entry per CDR3 protein. The table includes around 400,000 distinct CDR3 sequences, roughly 64% detected once. The TCR comes from a human donor in good health, serving as a control. The chain carries TRBV5-1 and TRBJ2-3; D is perhaps TRBD1 or TRBD2 (5 bases each). The sequenced sample consisted of sorted CD4+, CD8+, or CD8+CD57+ T cells (not recorded which) from PBMCs. The CDR3 loop reads CASSASTAWGTDTQYF. CDR3 in DNA: TGCGCCAGCAGCGCCTCGACAGCCTGGGGGACAGATACGCAGTATTTT.